This record covers a single T cell receptor (beta chain). The CDR3 runs to 14 residues. CDR1 SSHAT and CDR2 FNYEAQ come from the germline V gene (reference sequence). Generated by immunoSEQ multiplex PCR, the TCRdb table keeps only in-frame clones and is missing some. The table has about 17,000 clones, just under 75% seen once. The sample belongs to a study of sequential checkpoint blockade in melanoma. About the research overall: Both treatment sequences were followed by maintenance nivolumab.

As for treatment: randomized to nivolumab then ipilimumab (arm A) or the reverse (arm B). DNA-damaging chemotherapy had not been given to any patient beforehand. The sample was CD8+ T cells sorted from blood (inferred from file names), taken from a patient given nivolumab and ipilimumab in sequence. The rearrangement uses TRBV7-7 and TRBJ1-1; 9 positions agree with TRBD1. The sequence was collected from a human donor with melanoma. Here the CDR3 DNA reads TGTGCAACCAAAGCGGGGACAGGGAGGACTGAAGCTTTCTTT. Protein sequence: CATKAGTGRTEAFF.